The sequence of this T cell receptor beta chain was determined in a study of cytomegalovirus exposure and HLA in healthy donors. Study context: Falling in the Caucasian-associated ancestry cluster were about four fifths of 398 genotyped donors. Regarding the study as a whole: A link between a missense DCLRE1C variant and TCR beta V- and J-gene trimming emerged from a later analysis. By HLA locus, TCR association rates varied in a later analysis, with DRB1 showing the most and HLA-C the fewest.

V shed 4 bases and J 5 bases; nucleotides not matched to a gene: 10. The germline V gene has CDR1 SGHNT and CDR2 YYREEE (reference sequence). The CDR3 is made up of 16 amino acids. The study ran its PCR with 60 Vbeta and 13 Jbeta primers. Original methodology: Later, an analysis found 75 million to 100 million unique TCR beta chains, and some 10 million of these were shared. TCRdb keeps only in-frame clones here, not all; method: immunoSEQ multiplex PCR. V and J calls and clone size are those listed in that table; D and trimming were worked out from the DNA. This table has over 50,000 clones, 75% to 85% appearing once. On this clone itself: Its antigen is not identified.

The chain recombines TRBV5-4 with TRBJ2-3; 10 nucleotides line up with TRBD2. Sample: PBMCs. This sequence was found in a man in his forties or fifties in good health and CMV-seropositive. CDR3 DNA sequence: TGTGCCAGCAGCCCTGGAGGGCTAGCGGGAGTAGATACGCAGTATTTT. Translation: CASSPGGLAGVDTQYF.